Below are 13 T cell receptor beta chains sequenced from a single sample in a study of vaccination effects on CD4 cells after COVID-19. Culture proceeded for 9 to 11 days, and CD4+ T cells were then isolated. Some clones are missing from TCRdb's copy, which holds only in-frame ones; the method was immunoSEQ multiplex PCR. The sample yields 20,000 to 25,000 clones, over 65% seen once. These receptors are not linked to any known antigen. The input for sequencing was CD4+ T cells from PBMCs cultured without peptide, taken before COVID-19 vaccination. These receptors all come from a human donor who received a COVID-19 vaccine.

The CDR3 is CASSPSSDRGYTF. CDR3 sequence (DNA): TGTGCCAGCTCACCATCGTCCGACCGCGGCTACACCTTC. V gene TRBV18 combines with J gene TRBJ1-2; D remains ambiguous. V was shortened by 2 bases and J by 8 bases, with 12 bases between the two germline ends. Germline assignment: CDR1 KGHSH and CDR2 LQKENI. The CDR3 consists of 13 residues.

V usage is TRBV12-3 or TRBV12-4 and J usage is TRBJ2-3; D is uncertain. Trimming removed 6 bases at V and 2 bases at J, with 6 bases between. The CDR3 sequence is 12 residues long. In DNA, the CDR3 is TGTGCCAGCAGCCGATACACAGATACGCAGTATTTT. This codes for CASSRYTDTQYF.

J is TRBJ2-3 and V is TRBV6-2 or TRBV6-3; no clear D. V lost 2 bases to trimming and J lost 2 bases, with 17 bases between them. The CDR3 contains 17 residues. Germline V gene lookup returns CDR1 MNHEY and CDR2 SVGEGT. CDR3 sequence reads: CASSYGKPLILTDTQYF. The CDR3 DNA is TGTGCCAGCAGTTACGGGAAGCCCTTGATCCTCACAGATACGCAGTATTTT.

The J gene is TRBJ1-3, the V gene TRBV28; D unresolved. Germline loops: CDR1 MDHEN, CDR2 SYDVKM. Trimming took 3 bases from V and 2 from J, leaving 8 bases between them. CDR3 length: 14 amino acids. DNA for the CDR3: TGTGCCAGCAGTTTCCTTCAGACTGGAAACACCATATATTTT. It encodes CASSFLQTGNTIYF.

The chain is built from TRBV30 and TRBJ1-2; tentatively, D is TRBD1 (5 bases). The CDR3 totals 14 residues. In germline, CDR1 is GTSNPN, CDR2 SVGIG (reference sequence). The V end lost 8 bases, the J end lost 4 bases, and 20 bases lay between the germline ends. The CDR3 sequence: CALQRRERGYGYTF. DNA for the CDR3: TGTGCCCTCCAACGCAGGGAGCGTGGCTATGGCTACACCTTC.

This clone was found a few times. The V gene is TRBV7-9, the J gene TRBJ2-1; possibly TRBD1 for D (5 bases). CDR3 length: 12 amino acids. The germline V gene encodes CDR1 SEHNR and CDR2 FQNEAQ (reference sequence). Trimming shortened V by 3 bases and J by 7 bases, and 7 bases separated the two germline ends. CDR3 loop: CASSFAGNEQFF. CDR3 bases: TGTGCCAGCAGCTTTGCAGGGAATGAGCAGTTCTTC.

The DNA for the CDR3 is TGCAGCGTTATGGCGTGGAACACTGAAGCTTTCTTT. Encoded protein: CSVMAWNTEAFF. V and J are TRBV29-1 and TRBJ1-1; D is unclear. Germline lookup yields CDR1 SQVTM and CDR2 ANQGSEA. V lost 5 bases to trimming and J lost 1 base, with 8 bases between them. The CDR3 spans 12 residues. Together with reference TRBV29-1 and TRBJ1-1, the CDR3 gives the full variable domain: SAVISQKPSRDICQRGTSLTIQCQVDSQVTMMFWYRQQPGQSLTLIATANQGSEATYESGFVIDKFPISRPNLTFSTLTVSNMSPEDSSIYLCSVMAWNTEAFFGQGTRLTVV.

The J gene is TRBJ1-6, the V gene TRBV19, with D hard to call. Germline CDR1 reads LNHDA; CDR2 reads SQIVND (reference sequence). With 5 bases removed from V and 10 bases from J, the gap between germline ends came to 15 bases. This CDR3 has 14 residues. The CDR3 nucleotides read TGTGCCAGTAGTCCGCCCGGTGGGCGGTCACCCCTCCACTTT. It translates to CASSPPGGRSPLHF.

The chain links TRBV5-1 to TRBJ1-1; possibly TRBD1 for D (5 bases). The germline gives CDR1 SGHRS, CDR2 YFSETQ. Between the trimmed V and J ends, which lost 3 bases and 0 bases, there was a span of 15 bases. The CDR3 sequence is 16 residues long. The CDR3 sequence is CASSSQPGGMNTEAFF. The DNA of the CDR3 is TGCGCCAGCAGCTCGCAACCGGGGGGAATGAACACTGAAGCTTTCTTT.

This sequence joins TRBV11-2 and TRBJ2-7; D remains unclear. This CDR3 has 19 amino acids. Germline V gene lookup returns CDR1 SGHAT and CDR2 FQNNGV. Deletions cut 2 bases from V and 0 bases from J, with 23 bases between. Here the CDR3 reads CASSLRSLATIISSYEQYF. DNA of the CDR3: TGTGCCAGCAGCTTAAGGTCTTTAGCCACCATAATCTCCTCCTACGAGCAGTACTTC.

The chain employs TRBV5-1 and TRBJ2-1; 7 bases fit TRBD2. CDR3 length equals 16 residues. The V and J ends lost 5 bases and 3 bases, in that order; junction bases with no gene match: 11. Per germline, CDR1 SGHRS and CDR2 YFSETQ. CDR3 residues: CASRTTGGANYNEQFF. The CDR3 DNA reads TGCGCCAGCAGGACGACGGGGGGAGCAAACTACAATGAGCAGTTCTTC.

The chain links TRBV6-2 or TRBV6-3 to TRBJ2-1, with TRBD2 identical over 12 bases. In germline, CDR1 is MNHEY, CDR2 SVGEGT. V shed 2 bases, J shed 2 bases, and the junction held 4 bases outside the gene matches. This CDR3 has 17 amino acids. CDR3 bases: TGTGCCAGCAGTTACCCCAGACTAGCGGGGGCCTACAATGAGCAGTTCTTC. It encodes CASSYPRLAGAYNEQFF.

The chain is built from TRBV28 and TRBJ2-1; TRBD1 is a possible D gene (5 bases). The CDR3 sequence is 16 residues long. Germline assignment: CDR1 MDHEN and CDR2 SYDVKM. Trimming stripped 6 bases from V and 1 base from J, with 16 bases between. The CDR3 is CASSFTQGGSYNEQFF. CDR3 nucleotides: TGTGCCAGCAGCTTCACCCAGGGCGGTTCCTACAATGAGCAGTTCTTC.